A selection of T cell receptor beta chains follows, all from one sample in a study of cytomegalovirus exposure and HLA in healthy donors. Generated by immunoSEQ multiplex PCR, the TCRdb table keeps only in-frame clones and is missing some. The data hold fewer than 95,000 clones, with approximately 81% observed a single time. The source material was PBMCs. Receptors were obtained from a woman under 30 in good health and CMV-seropositive. Each CDR3 is given with its conserved first and last residue. The D gene is left open where the match is weak. The size entry is marked missing in some rows and otherwise reads once, few, many or a size class.

TRBV6-1,NA,TRBJ1-4,NA,TGTGCCAGCAACCAGGGTAATGAAAAACTGTTTTTT,CASNQGNEKLFF
TRBV6-1,NA,TRBJ1-2,TRBD1,TGTGCCAGCAGTGAAGAGACAGGGGGCTATGGCTACACCTTC,CASSEETGGYGYTF
TRBV9,NA,TRBJ2-7,TRBD2,TGTGCCAGCAGCCTCACTTGGGGGGGAGTCCACGAGCAGTACTTC,CASSLTWGGVHEQYF
TRBV5-1,NA,TRBJ2-5,TRBD1,TGCGCCAGCAGCTGGACAGGGGGGTACCAAGAGACCCAGTACTTC,CASSWTGGYQETQYF
TRBV10-3,NA,TRBJ2-3,NA,TGTGCCATCAGTGGACGAGGAGATACGCAGTATTTT,CAISGRGDTQYF
TRBV28,NA,TRBJ1-1,NA,TGTGCCAGCAGCCCGCAAGGCATGGCAGGGCGCACTGAAGCTTTCTTT,CASSPQGMAGRTEAFF
TRBV2,once,TRBJ2-4,TRBD1,TGTGCCAGCAGTACCCGGGACAGCTCAAACATTCAGTACTTC,CASSTRDSSNIQYF
TRBV6-1,NA,TRBJ2-3,NA,TGTGCCAGCAGTGATCCGGGGAGGTCGGATACGCAGTATTTT,CASSDPGRSDTQYF
TRBV6-5,NA,TRBJ1-3,NA,TGTGCCAGCAGTTACGGCCGGGTCGACTCTGGAAACACCATATATTTT,CASSYGRVDSGNTIYF
TRBV19,NA,TRBJ2-1,TRBD2,TGTGCCACCAACCCGACTAGCGGGGCAAACAATGAGCAGTTCTTC,CATNPTSGANNEQFF
TRBV6-5,NA,TRBJ2-2,TRBD1,TGTGCCAGCAGTAGACAGGGGTACAACACCGGGGAGCTGTTTTTT,CASSRQGYNTGELFF
TRBV9,NA,TRBJ2-7,TRBD1,TGTGCCAGCAGCCCTTTCGGGACAGGGGGCTACGAGCAGTACTTC,CASSPFGTGGYEQYF
TRBV29-1,NA,TRBJ2-1,NA,TGCAGCGCCCGTCGTGACAATGAGCAGTTCTTC,CSARRDNEQFF
TRBV6-5,NA,TRBJ1-5,TRBD1,TGTGCCAGCAGTTACTCGAGGGCAGGGGGCAGTCAGCCCCAGCATTTT,CASSYSRAGGSQPQHF
TRBV7-8,once,TRBJ1-5,NA,TGTGCCAGCAGCCCGGGTCCACAGGGTGGATTTCAGCCCCAGCATTTT,CASSPGPQGGFQPQHF
TRBV7-8,NA,TRBJ2-3,TRBD2,TGTGCCAGCAGCCCCCTAGCGGGGATCACAGATACGCAGTATTTT,CASSPLAGITDTQYF
TRBV27,NA,TRBJ1-2,NA,TGTGCCAGCAGTTTATGGGCGAACTATGGCTACACCTTC,CASSLWANYGYTF
TRBV27,NA,TRBJ2-7,TRBD1,TGTGCCAGCAGTCTCAGGACAGGTGCCCATTACGAGCAGTACTTC,CASSLRTGAHYEQYF
TRBV10-1,NA,TRBJ1-1,NA,TGCGCCAGCAGGCCGGCGGTAAACACTGAAGCTTTCTTT,CASRPAVNTEAFF
TRBV28,NA,TRBJ2-7,NA,TGTGCCAGCAGTCAAGCCGAGGCCTACGAGCAGTACTTC,CASSQAEAYEQYF
TRBV18,NA,TRBJ1-5,NA,TGTGCCAGCTCAATTTTGGCCAATCAGCCCCAGCATTTT,CASSILANQPQHF
TRBV5-1,NA,TRBJ2-2,NA,TGCGCCAGCAGCTCCGGACAATTGGGCGGGGAGCTGTTTTTT,CASSSGQLGGELFF
TRBV2,NA,TRBJ2-3,NA,TGTGCCAGCAGTACACCAGGAACAGATACGCAGTATTTT,CASSTPGTDTQYF
TRBV7-2,once,TRBJ2-5,TRBD2,TGTGCCAGCAGCTTCGCTCTAGCGGAAGAGACCCAGTACTTC,CASSFALAEETQYF
TRBV5-1,NA,TRBJ2-1,NA,TGCGCCAGTTCTCCGCGGACCGGAGGGGATGAGCAGTTCTTC,CASSPRTGGDEQFF
TRBV6-4,few,TRBJ2-1,TRBD1,TGTGCCACTTCAGGGGACAGCTCCTACAATGAGCAGTTCTTC,CATSGDSSYNEQFF